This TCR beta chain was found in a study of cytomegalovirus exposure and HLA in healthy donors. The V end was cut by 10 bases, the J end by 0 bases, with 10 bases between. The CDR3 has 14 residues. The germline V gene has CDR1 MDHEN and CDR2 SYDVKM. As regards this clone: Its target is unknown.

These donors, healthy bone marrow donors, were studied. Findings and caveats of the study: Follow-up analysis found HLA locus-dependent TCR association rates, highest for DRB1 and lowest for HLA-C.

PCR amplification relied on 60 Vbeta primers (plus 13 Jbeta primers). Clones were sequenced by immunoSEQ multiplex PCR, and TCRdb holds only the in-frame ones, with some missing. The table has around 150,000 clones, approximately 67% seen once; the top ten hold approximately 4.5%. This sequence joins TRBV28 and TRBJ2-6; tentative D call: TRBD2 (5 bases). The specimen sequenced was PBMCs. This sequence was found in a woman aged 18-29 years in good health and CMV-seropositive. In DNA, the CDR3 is TGTGCCACCGCGGGTCTCTCTGGGGCCAACGTCCTGACTTTC. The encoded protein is CATAGLSGANVLTF.